This is a list of T cell receptor beta chains from one sample in a study of radiotherapy plus CTLA-4 blockade in lung cancer. Method: immunoSEQ multiplex PCR; TCRdb's copy keeps in-frame clones and lacks some. The sample includes more than 100,000 clones, 90% of them seen just once. The source material was peripheral blood, sampled from a patient treated with radiotherapy plus ipilimumab. The receptors were gathered from a human donor with non-small cell lung cancer that progressed on radiotherapy plus ipilimumab. Each CDR3 is given with its conserved first and last residue. The D gene is left open where the match is weak. Rows may omit the clone size; those that give it use once, few, many or a size class.

j_gene: TRBJ1-5
d_gene: TRBD1
v_gene: TRBV19
abundance: -
CDR3aa: CASRSGQGATEPQHF
CDR3nt: TGTGCCAGTAGAAGCGGACAGGGAGCTACGGAGCCCCAGCATTTT

j_gene: TRBJ2-5
d_gene: -
v_gene: TRBV5-1
abundance: -
CDR3aa: CASSPAEGVGETQYF
CDR3nt: TGCGCCAGCAGCCCCGCGGAGGGAGTGGGGGAGACCCAGTACTTC

j_gene: TRBJ1-1
d_gene: TRBD1
v_gene: TRBV7-9
abundance: few
CDR3aa: CASSLTGAEAFF
CDR3nt: TGTGCCAGCAGCTTAACAGGGGCTGAAGCTTTCTTT

j_gene: TRBJ2-2
d_gene: -
v_gene: TRBV18
abundance: -
CDR3aa: CASSPSKGNTGELFF
CDR3nt: TGTGCCAGCTCACCCTCGAAGGGTAACACCGGGGAGCTGTTTTTT

j_gene: TRBJ2-4
d_gene: -
v_gene: TRBV7-8
abundance: once
CDR3aa: CASSAILVGIQYF
CDR3nt: TGTGCCAGCAGCGCCATACTAGTTGGCATTCAGTACTTC

j_gene: TRBJ1-4
d_gene: TRBD1
v_gene: TRBV2
abundance: once
CDR3aa: CASRGTDNEKLFF
CDR3nt: TGTGCCAGCAGAGGGACAGATAATGAAAAACTGTTTTTT

j_gene: TRBJ1-1
d_gene: -
v_gene: TRBV18
abundance: -
CDR3aa: CASSAKGGDTEAFF
CDR3nt: TGTGCCAGCTCAGCCAAGGGGGGGGACACTGAAGCTTTCTTT

j_gene: TRBJ1-1
d_gene: TRBD1
v_gene: TRBV2
abundance: -
CDR3aa: CASSRQGARALF
CDR3nt: TGTGCCAGCAGTCGACAGGGGGCGAGAGCTCTCTTT

j_gene: TRBJ2-5
d_gene: TRBD1
v_gene: TRBV7-9
abundance: -
CDR3aa: CASSPPGTGGAQYF
CDR3nt: TGTGCCAGCAGCCCCCCCGGGACAGGGGGGGCCCAGTACTTC

j_gene: TRBJ1-1
d_gene: -
v_gene: TRBV23-1
abundance: once
CDR3aa: CATRRRYMNTEAFF
CDR3nt: TGCGCCACCCGAAGACGGTACATGAACACTGAAGCTTTCTTT

j_gene: TRBJ1-1
d_gene: TRBD1
v_gene: TRBV19
abundance: -
CDR3aa: CASSQGALTEAFF
CDR3nt: TGTGCCAGTAGTCAGGGGGCGCTTACTGAAGCTTTCTTT

j_gene: TRBJ1-3
d_gene: TRBD1
v_gene: TRBV11-2
abundance: -
CDR3aa: CASSLDYRGGNTIYF
CDR3nt: TGTGCCAGCAGCTTAGATTACAGGGGTGGAAACACCATATATTTT

j_gene: TRBJ2-7
d_gene: TRBD2
v_gene: TRBV4-2
abundance: -
CDR3aa: CASSLFSGTSGSYEQYF
CDR3nt: TGTGCCAGCAGCCTCTTTTCCGGGACTAGCGGGTCCTACGAGCAGTACTTC

j_gene: TRBJ1-1
d_gene: TRBD1
v_gene: TRBV6-5
abundance: once
CDR3aa: CASRMTGAEAFF
CDR3nt: TGTGCCAGCAGAATGACAGGGGCTGAAGCTTTCTTT

j_gene: TRBJ2-3
d_gene: -
v_gene: TRBV7-2
abundance: once
CDR3aa: CASSLQLTDTQYF
CDR3nt: TGTGCCAGCAGCTTGCAGCTCACAGATACGCAGTATTTT

j_gene: TRBJ1-2
d_gene: -
v_gene: TRBV9
abundance: -
CDR3aa: CASSVGGGGYTF
CDR3nt: TGTGCCAGCAGCGTAGGGGGAGGCGGCTACACCTTC

j_gene: TRBJ2-7
d_gene: -
v_gene: TRBV7-6
abundance: once
CDR3aa: CASSLQAITRDEQYF
CDR3nt: TGTGCCAGCAGCCTCCAGGCCATAACTCGGGACGAGCAGTACTTC

j_gene: TRBJ2-5
d_gene: -
v_gene: TRBV7-8
abundance: -
CDR3aa: CASSYSRETQYF
CDR3nt: TGTGCCAGCAGCTACTCTCGCGAGACCCAGTACTTC

j_gene: TRBJ2-7
d_gene: TRBD2
v_gene: TRBV9
abundance: -
CDR3aa: CASSPGLAGGAYF
CDR3nt: TGTGCCAGCAGCCCGGGACTAGCGGGAGGGGCGTACTTC

j_gene: TRBJ1-2
d_gene: -
v_gene: TRBV15
abundance: -
CDR3aa: CATSTRLPPDWGIYGYTF
CDR3nt: TGTGCCACCAGCACACGGCTCCCACCCGATTGGGGAATCTATGGCTACACCTTC

j_gene: TRBJ2-7
d_gene: -
v_gene: TRBV6-6
abundance: -
CDR3aa: CASSATLRVLSYEQYF
CDR3nt: TGTGCCAGCAGTGCCACCCTACGGGTCCTCTCCTACGAGCAGTACTTC

j_gene: TRBJ2-1
d_gene: TRBD2
v_gene: TRBV5-1
abundance: -
CDR3aa: CASSGVAGGNGGQFF
CDR3nt: TGCGCCAGCAGCGGGGTAGCGGGAGGAAACGGGGGGCAGTTCTTC

j_gene: TRBJ1-5
d_gene: -
v_gene: TRBV18
abundance: -
CDR3aa: CASSQTGPRRDQPQHF
CDR3nt: TGTGCCAGCTCACAAACGGGACCGAGGAGGGATCAGCCCCAGCATTTT

j_gene: TRBJ2-3
d_gene: -
v_gene: TRBV18
abundance: once
CDR3aa: CASSPPQPSTDTQYF
CDR3nt: TGTGCCAGCTCACCACCACAGCCTAGCACAGATACGCAGTATTTT

j_gene: TRBJ1-1
d_gene: TRBD1
v_gene: TRBV6-5
abundance: -
CDR3aa: CASKGGRGRNTEAFF
CDR3nt: TGTGCCAGCAAAGGGGGCAGGGGGCGTAACACTGAAGCTTTCTTT

j_gene: TRBJ2-3
d_gene: -
v_gene: TRBV25-1
abundance: -
CDR3aa: CASSILAPSTDTQYF
CDR3nt: TGTGCCAGCAGTATCCTAGCGCCTAGCACAGATACGCAGTATTTT

j_gene: TRBJ2-7
d_gene: -
v_gene: TRBV19
abundance: -
CDR3aa: CASSGVGSLSYEQYF
CDR3nt: TGTGCCAGTAGTGGGGTCGGCAGCCTCTCCTACGAGCAGTACTTC

j_gene: TRBJ2-7
d_gene: TRBD1
v_gene: TRBV2
abundance: -
CDR3aa: CASRGDSLWEQYF
CDR3nt: TGTGCCAGCAGGGGGGACAGCCTTTGGGAGCAGTACTTC

j_gene: TRBJ2-1
d_gene: -
v_gene: TRBV19
abundance: -
CDR3aa: CASSPYQGPYEQFF
CDR3nt: TGTGCCAGTAGTCCCTACCAGGGCCCGTATGAGCAGTTCTTC

j_gene: TRBJ2-7
d_gene: TRBD2
v_gene: TRBV5-6
abundance: -
CDR3aa: CASSRLAGDYEQYF
CDR3nt: TGTGCCAGCAGCAGACTAGCGGGAGACTACGAGCAGTACTTC

j_gene: TRBJ2-7
d_gene: -
v_gene: TRBV4-1
abundance: -
CDR3aa: CASSPYRASGEQYF
CDR3nt: TGCGCCAGCAGCCCATATCGGGCCTCGGGCGAGCAGTACTTC

j_gene: TRBJ2-1
d_gene: -
v_gene: TRBV5-1
abundance: -
CDR3aa: CASSFLPGNEQFF
CDR3nt: TGCGCCAGCAGCTTCCTACCGGGGAATGAGCAGTTCTTC

j_gene: TRBJ2-1
d_gene: TRBD1
v_gene: TRBV9
abundance: -
CDR3aa: CASSAGQSNEQFF
CDR3nt: TGTGCCAGCAGCGCGGGACAGTCCAATGAGCAGTTCTTC

j_gene: TRBJ2-7
d_gene: -
v_gene: TRBV18
abundance: -
CDR3aa: CASSPSSAGTYEQYF
CDR3nt: TGTGCCAGCTCACCATCCTCGGCAGGGACCTACGAGCAGTACTTC

j_gene: TRBJ2-1
d_gene: TRBD2
v_gene: TRBV27
abundance: -
CDR3aa: CARLLAGGDNEQFF
CDR3nt: TGTGCCAGACTACTAGCGGGAGGGGACAATGAGCAGTTCTTC

j_gene: TRBJ1-1
d_gene: TRBD1
v_gene: TRBV5-1
abundance: -
CDR3aa: CASSLNTGTGEAFF
CDR3nt: TGCGCCAGCAGCCTAAACACCGGGACAGGTGAAGCTTTCTTT

j_gene: TRBJ2-7
d_gene: -
v_gene: TRBV4-1
abundance: -
CDR3aa: CASSQEEGLAQYEQYF
CDR3nt: TGCGCCAGCAGCCAAGAAGAGGGGCTAGCCCAGTACGAGCAGTACTTC

j_gene: TRBJ2-7
d_gene: -
v_gene: TRBV7-8
abundance: -
CDR3aa: CASSAGGQSGEQYF
CDR3nt: TGTGCCAGCAGCGCAGGCGGACAATCCGGCGAGCAGTACTTC

j_gene: TRBJ1-1
d_gene: -
v_gene: TRBV29-1
abundance: -
CDR3aa: CSARTPGTEAFF
CDR3nt: TGCAGCGCCCGAACCCCAGGGACTGAAGCTTTCTTT

j_gene: TRBJ2-1
d_gene: TRBD2
v_gene: TRBV7-8
abundance: -
CDR3aa: CASRASGSYNEQFF
CDR3nt: TGTGCCAGCAGGGCTAGCGGGAGCTACAATGAGCAGTTCTTC

j_gene: TRBJ1-5
d_gene: -
v_gene: TRBV5-1
abundance: -
CDR3aa: CASNQASGGASNQPQHF
CDR3nt: TGCGCCAGCAACCAGGCTTCGGGGGGTGCTAGCAATCAGCCCCAGCATTTT

j_gene: TRBJ2-1
d_gene: TRBD2
v_gene: TRBV5-1
abundance: -
CDR3aa: CASSAREGSYNEQFF
CDR3nt: TGCGCCAGCAGCGCACGGGAGGGATCCTACAATGAGCAGTTCTTC

j_gene: TRBJ2-7
d_gene: -
v_gene: TRBV6-6
abundance: -
CDR3aa: CASTLGGTDTYEQYF
CDR3nt: TGTGCCAGCACCCTGGGCGGGACAGACACCTACGAGCAGTACTTC

j_gene: TRBJ2-1
d_gene: -
v_gene: TRBV6-5
abundance: -
CDR3aa: CASSYQLMGEYNEQFF
CDR3nt: TGTGCCAGCAGTTACCAACTTATGGGGGAATACAATGAGCAGTTCTTC

j_gene: TRBJ2-7
d_gene: -
v_gene: TRBV7-8
abundance: -
CDR3aa: CASSVAGATGEQYF
CDR3nt: TGTGCCAGCAGCGTTGCGGGGGCGACGGGGGAGCAGTACTTC

j_gene: TRBJ2-1
d_gene: -
v_gene: TRBV29-1
abundance: -
CDR3aa: CSVDGGPSSYNEQFF
CDR3nt: TGCAGCGTTGATGGCGGCCCGAGCTCCTACAATGAGCAGTTCTTC

j_gene: TRBJ2-7
d_gene: -
v_gene: TRBV6-1
abundance: -
CDR3aa: CASSEGWRTLIGEQYF
CDR3nt: TGTGCCAGCAGTGAAGGCTGGCGGACCCTGATCGGAGAGCAGTACTTC

j_gene: TRBJ2-4
d_gene: TRBD2
v_gene: TRBV27
abundance: -
CDR3aa: CASSSPGGVAKNIQYF
CDR3nt: TGTGCCAGCAGTTCCCCCGGGGGGGTGGCCAAAAACATTCAGTACTTC

j_gene: TRBJ2-1
d_gene: -
v_gene: TRBV5-4
abundance: -
CDR3aa: CATKTKGSQYNEQFF
CDR3nt: TGTGCCACGAAAACTAAGGGGAGTCAATACAATGAGCAGTTCTTC

j_gene: TRBJ2-7
d_gene: TRBD1
v_gene: TRBV9
abundance: -
CDR3aa: CASSDQTGGYEQYF
CDR3nt: TGTGCCAGCAGCGATCAGACAGGGGGGTACGAGCAGTACTTC

j_gene: TRBJ1-4
d_gene: -
v_gene: TRBV5-1
abundance: -
CDR3aa: CASSSGGGPMNEKLFF
CDR3nt: TGCGCCAGCAGCTCAGGTGGGGGGCCGATGAATGAAAAACTGTTTTTT